The 27 T cell receptor beta chains below come from one sample, sequenced in a study of shared T cell receptors in the human thymus. Sequenced by immunoSEQ multiplex PCR; TCRdb stores in-frame clones only, minus some. This table holds hundreds of thousands of clones, around 87% found once. The same specimen was also included in a second study, on human thymus T cells.

The sequencing sample was made of thymocytes. The receptors derive from a boy under two years old with a congenital heart defect.

J is TRBJ1-2 and V is TRBV19, with D perhaps matching TRBD1 (6 bases). V was pared by 5 bases and J by 8 bases, with 12 bases between. The CDR3 loop spans 12 amino acids. Germline V gene lookup returns CDR1 LNHDA and CDR2 SQIVND (reference sequence). The CDR3 loop reads CASSPPGEGYTF. In nucleotides, the CDR3 is TGTGCCAGTAGTCCGCCAGGGGAGGGCTACACCTTC.

This clone occurred a few times. The chain links TRBV4-3 to TRBJ1-5, with 10 bases fitting TRBD1. This CDR3 contains 19 residues. Losses at the gene ends were 2 bases for V and 3 bases for J; bases not matched to a gene: 13. Germline V CDR1 and CDR2: LGHNA, YSLEER. CDR3 sequence reads: CASSQKHTPGQGINQPQHF. The CDR3 DNA follows: TGCGCCAGCAGCCAAAAGCACACACCGGGACAGGGGATCAATCAGCCCCAGCATTTT.

The V and J genes are TRBV20-1 and TRBJ2-5; D uncertain. Germline-derived CDR1 and CDR2 are DFQATT and SNEGSKA (reference sequence). Trimming pared 6 bases from V and 5 bases from J, leaving 10 bases between. This CDR3 is 11 amino acids long. In nucleotides, the CDR3 is TGCAGTGCCCTCAGCGAGGAGACCCAGTACTTC. This encodes CSALSEETQYF.

The rearrangement joins TRBV2 to TRBJ1-5, with TRBD1 as a possible D gene (5 bases). The CDR3 spans 16 residues. Germline CDR1 reads SNHLY; CDR2 reads FYNNEI. Trimming pared 6 bases from V and 2 bases from J, leaving 17 bases between. The CDR3 loop reads CASRGKTVTGNQPQHF. DNA of the CDR3: TGTGCCAGCAGAGGGAAGACAGTGACTGGCAATCAGCCCCAGCATTTT.

The chain links TRBV28 to TRBJ2-7; no clear D. The CDR3 totals 17 residues. The V and J ends lost 4 bases and 4 bases respectively, with 23 bases between them. Germline CDR1 is MDHEN and CDR2 is SYDVKM. In nucleotides, the CDR3 is TGTGCCAGCAGTTCGCGCCTCCCGTTCCACGCCGGGTACGAGCAGTACTTC. Protein product: CASSSRLPFHAGYEQYF.

This chain uses TRBV10-3 with TRBJ2-1; TRBD2 is a possible D gene (7 bases). This CDR3 has 17 amino acids. V lost 3 bases, J lost 2 bases, and 17 bases lay in between. Germline CDR1 is ENHRY and CDR2 is SYGVKD. CDR3 DNA sequence: TGTGCCATCAGTGATCGGACGGGGGGCCTTACCTACAATGAGCAGTTCTTC. It codes for CAISDRTGGLTYNEQFF.

This clone came up a few times. The genes are TRBV9 and TRBJ2-3, with 9 bases lining up with TRBD2. Germline values: CDR1 SGDLS, CDR2 YYNGEE. Trimming cost V 0 bases and J 2 bases; bases outside gene matches: 4. The CDR3 totals 16 residues. The CDR3 DNA reads TGTGCCAGCAGCGTAGAAGCGGGGGGACTCACAGATACGCAGTATTTT. Amino acid sequence: CASSVEAGGLTDTQYF. Supplemented by reference TRBV9 and TRBJ2-3, the full variable domain reads DSGVTQTPKHLITATGQRVTLRCSPRSGDLSVYWYQQSLDQGLQFLIQYYNGEERAKGNILERFSAQQFPDLHSELNLSSLELGDSALYFCASSVEAGGLTDTQYFGPGTRLTVL.

The chain couples TRBV28 to TRBJ2-7; TRBD1 aligns across 7 bases. With V trimmed by 6 bases and J by 7 bases, 12 bases remained unmatched. Germline loops: CDR1 MDHEN, CDR2 SYDVKM. This CDR3 region has 14 residues. The chain's CDR3 is CASSPNRGRREQYF. CDR3 sequence (DNA): TGTGCCAGCAGCCCGAACAGGGGAAGGAGGGAGCAGTACTTC.

The genes are TRBV28 and TRBJ2-7; 9 nucleotides agree with TRBD2. V dropped 3 bases and J dropped 3; count of bases not matched to a gene: 6. Germline V gene sequence: CDR1 MDHEN, CDR2 SYDVKM. The CDR3 runs to 15 residues. CDR3 coding DNA: TGTGCCAGCAGTTTTAGGGCTAGCGGGAACTACGAGCAGTACTTC. As protein: CASSFRASGNYEQYF. Full variable domain (remainder filled in from reference TRBV28 and TRBJ2-7): DVKVTQSSRYLVKRTGEKVFLECVQDMDHENMFWYRQDPGLGLRLIYFSYDVKMKEKGDIPEGYSVSREKKERFSLILESASTNQTSMYLCASSFRASGNYEQYFGPGTRLTVT.

This chain uses TRBV5-6 with TRBJ2-3; weak D call: TRBD1 (6 bases). V lost 2 bases, J lost 2 bases, and 18 bases lay in between. The CDR3 loop spans 17 amino acids. Germline lookup yields CDR1 SGHDT and CDR2 YYEEEE. CDR3 DNA sequence: TGTGCCAGCAGCTTTTTCTGCAGGGACATTAACACAGATACGCAGTATTTT. Protein product: CASSFFCRDINTDTQYF.

V is TRBV2 and J is TRBJ1-2; 9 bases agree with TRBD1. Germline values: CDR1 SNHLY, CDR2 FYNNEI. This CDR3 comprises 21 residues. The V segment lost 0 bases and the J segment 1 base; nucleotides outside the gene matches: 18. In DNA form, the CDR3 reads TGTGCCAGCAGTGAAGCGGACAGGGGACACTTTTCTACACCACATAACTATGGCTACACCTTC. It specifies CASSEADRGHFSTPHNYGYTF.

The CDR3 spells CASSDSSRGRGGYTF. The CDR3 DNA is TGTGCCAGCAGTGACTCGAGCAGGGGGCGAGGTGGCTACACCTTC. The chain has TRBV6-4 and TRBJ1-2, with 8 bases identical to TRBD1. The CDR3 extends over 15 amino acids. Germline V gene data show CDR1 as MRHNA and CDR2 as SNTAGT. The junction had 7 bases not matched to a gene; V was cut back by 0 bases and J by 7 bases.

The rearrangement joins TRBV28 to TRBJ2-5; D is unresolved. The CDR3 loop spans 16 amino acids. The V and J ends lost 3 bases and 0 bases respectively, with 14 bases between them. The germline V gene encodes CDR1 MDHEN and CDR2 SYDVKM. CDR3 loop: CASSLVRSRYQETQYF. DNA for the CDR3: TGTGCCAGCAGTTTGGTTAGGTCGCGGTACCAAGAGACCCAGTACTTC.

This chain connects TRBV18 to TRBJ1-3; the D gene is possibly TRBD1 (5 bases). V lost 1 base to trimming and J lost 0 bases, with 25 bases between them. Germline values: CDR1 KGHSH, CDR2 LQKENI. The CDR3 loop spans 21 amino acids. The CDR3 loop reads CASSPRESRDSISYSGNTIYF. CDR3 DNA sequence: TGTGCCAGCTCACCACGCGAAAGCAGGGACTCAATTAGCTACTCTGGAAACACCATATATTTT.

The rearrangement links TRBV5-6 to TRBJ2-3; D is unclear. V was cut by 0 bases and J by 0 bases, with 8 bases left in between. Germline V lookup: CDR1 SGHDT, CDR2 YYEEEE. The CDR3 is made up of 15 amino acids. The CDR3 is CASSLVADSTDTQYF. CDR3 sequence (DNA): TGTGCCAGCAGCTTGGTAGCTGATAGCACAGATACGCAGTATTTT.

A few counts support this clone. The chain has TRBV6-4 and TRBJ2-7; TRBD2 agrees at 7 bases. The V gene end was trimmed by 2 bases and the J gene end by 0 bases; junction bases not matched to a gene: 4. The CDR3 sequence is 15 residues long. Germline-derived CDR1 and CDR2 are MRHNA and SNTAGT. Written as DNA, the CDR3 is TGTGCCAGCAGTGACGCGCGGGGGAGCTCCTACGAGCAGTACTTC. This encodes CASSDARGSSYEQYF.

The V and J genes are TRBV5-5 and TRBJ2-2; 9 nucleotides align to TRBD1. J was trimmed by 5 bases and V by 5 bases; bases with no gene match: 4. This CDR3 is 14 amino acids long. CDR1 is SGHKS and CDR2 is YYEKEE in the germline V gene (reference sequence). CDR3 sequence reads: CASRTGGRTGELFF. The CDR3 DNA reads TGTGCCAGCAGAACAGGGGGCCGGACCGGGGAGCTGTTTTTT.

J is TRBJ2-7 and V is TRBV6-1; 10 positions match TRBD1. This CDR3 has 15 amino acids. Germline V gene data show CDR1 as MNHNS and CDR2 as SASEGT. The junction had 6 bases not matched to a gene; V was cut back by 4 bases and J by 3 bases. CDR3 DNA sequence: TGTGCCAGCAGTGGTTGGGACAGGGGAGGCTACGAGCAGTACTTC. As protein: CASSGWDRGGYEQYF.

The J gene is TRBJ2-7, the V gene TRBV18; 10 nucleotides line up with TRBD2. Germline lookup yields CDR1 KGHSH and CDR2 LQKENI. CDR3 length equals 15 residues. J was trimmed by 3 bases and V by 6 bases; bases with no gene match: 8. Here the CDR3 reads CASSLLAGGIYEQYF. The CDR3 nucleotides read TGTGCCAGCTCTCTCTTAGCGGGAGGAATCTACGAGCAGTACTTC.

The V call is TRBV27, the J call TRBJ2-3; 10 bases match TRBD1. Germline lookup yields CDR1 MNHEY and CDR2 SMNVEV (reference sequence). The CDR3 consists of 14 residues. The ends lost 10 bases at V and 2 bases at J; junction bases unmatched: 6. CDR3 loop: CATLGQGNTDTQYF. In DNA, the CDR3 is TGTGCCACCCTGGGACAGGGGAACACAGATACGCAGTATTTT.

The V and J genes are TRBV11-2 and TRBJ2-7, with TRBD1 matching over 10 bases. CDR3 length: 17 residues. Losses at the gene ends were 4 bases for V and 2 bases for J; bases not matched to a gene: 11. Germline-derived CDR1 and CDR2 are SGHAT and FQNNGV. CDR3 nucleotides: TGTGCCAGCAGCTCCGACCGGGACAGGGGCCCCACCTACGAGCAGTACTTC. Translating gives CASSSDRDRGPTYEQYF.

In DNA, the CDR3 is TGTGCCAGCAGGCCCCGGTCTAGCTCCTACGAGCAGTACTTC. This sequence encodes CASRPRSSSYEQYF. The chain has TRBV28 and TRBJ2-7; D unresolved. CDR3 length: 14 amino acids. Germline assignment: CDR1 MDHEN and CDR2 SYDVKM. V lost 6 bases and J 0 bases, leaving 12 bases between the germline ends.

The V call is TRBV5-4, the J call TRBJ2-7; 14 nucleotides line up with TRBD2. After removal of 4 bases from V and 3 bases from J, the junction contained 9 bases not matched to a gene. Germline V lookup: CDR1 SGHNT, CDR2 YYREEE (reference sequence). CDR3 length: 17 residues. The CDR3 protein is CASSLRTSGRTFYEQYF. CDR3 DNA sequence: TGTGCCAGCAGCCTAAGGACTAGCGGGAGGACCTTCTACGAGCAGTACTTC.

This chain links TRBV11-3 with TRBJ2-7; 12 nucleotides agree with TRBD2. After removal of 4 bases from V and 0 bases from J, the junction contained 16 bases not matched to a gene. The germline gives CDR1 SGHNT, CDR2 YENEEA. CDR3 length: 20 amino acids. The CDR3 loop is CASSYSEGTSGRLSSYEQYF. CDR3 DNA: TGTGCCAGCAGCTACTCTGAAGGGACTAGCGGGCGATTGAGCTCCTACGAGCAGTACTTC. The complete variable domain, with remaining parts taken from reference TRBV11-3 and TRBJ2-7, reads EAGVVQSPRYKIIEKKQPVAFWCNPISGHNTLYWYLQNLGQGPELLIRYENEEAVDDSQLPKDRFSAERLKGVDSTLKIQPAELGDSAVYLCASSYSEGTSGRLSSYEQYFGPGTRLTVT.

This chain uses TRBV12-5 with TRBJ2-1; D ambiguous. The CDR3 is made up of 13 amino acids. Germline assignment: CDR1 LGHNT and CDR2 FRNRAP. Trimming took off 2 bases at V and 5 bases at J, with 7 bases between the two ends. This CDR3 is CASGLQRDNEQFF. DNA for the CDR3: TGTGCTAGTGGTTTGCAGCGTGACAATGAGCAGTTCTTC.

The rearrangement joins TRBV7-9 to TRBJ1-4; 7 nucleotides agree with TRBD1. The CDR3 is made up of 15 amino acids. J lost 8 bases, V lost 5 bases, and 11 bases had no gene match. In germline, CDR1 is SEHNR, CDR2 FQNEAQ (reference sequence). The CDR3 DNA follows: TGTGCCAGCAGCCAACAGGGGCCAAAGTGGGAAAAACTGTTTTTT. Translating it yields CASSQQGPKWEKLFF.

The V call is TRBV7-9, the J call TRBJ2-7; D gene unclear. This CDR3 spans 13 amino acids. Trimming removed 2 bases from V and 0 bases from J, with 5 bases in between. Germline V gene sequence: CDR1 SEHNR, CDR2 FQNEAQ (reference sequence). CDR3 sequence: CASSLHSSYEQYF. In DNA form, the CDR3 reads TGTGCCAGCAGCTTACACAGCTCCTACGAGCAGTACTTC.